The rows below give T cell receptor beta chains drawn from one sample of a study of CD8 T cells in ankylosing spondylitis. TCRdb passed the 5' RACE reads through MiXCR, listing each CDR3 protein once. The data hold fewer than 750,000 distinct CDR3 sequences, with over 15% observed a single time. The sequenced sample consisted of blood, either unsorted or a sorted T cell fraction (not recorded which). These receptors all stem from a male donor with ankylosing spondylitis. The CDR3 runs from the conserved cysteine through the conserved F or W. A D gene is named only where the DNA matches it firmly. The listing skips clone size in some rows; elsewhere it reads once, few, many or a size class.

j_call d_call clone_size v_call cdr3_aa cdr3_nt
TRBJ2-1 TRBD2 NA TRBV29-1 CSVVVAGGNNEQFF TGCAGCGTTGTTGTAGCGGGGGGTAACAATGAGCAGTTCTTC
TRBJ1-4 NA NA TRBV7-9 CASSRQQGTNEKLFF TGTGCCAGCAGCCGCCAACAGGGAACTAATGAAAAACTGTTTTTT
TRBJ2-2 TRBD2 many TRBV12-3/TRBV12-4 CASSPSGSSPGELFF TGTGCCAGCAGTCCTAGCGGGAGTTCCCCCGGGGAGCTGTTTTTT
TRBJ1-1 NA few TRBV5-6 CASSLKGDFTEAFF TGTGCCAGCAGCTTGAAGGGGGACTTCACTGAAGCTTTCTTT
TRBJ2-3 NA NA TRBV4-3 CASSQDRVGLSTDTQYF TGCGCCAGCAGCCAAGATAGGGTGGGATTGAGCACAGATACGCAGTATTTT
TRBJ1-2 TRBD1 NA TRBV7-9 CASSLGGGNRVLGGYTF TGTGCCAGCAGCTTAGGAGGGGGCAACAGGGTGTTAGGTGGCTACACCTTC
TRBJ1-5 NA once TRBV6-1 CASSASGNQPQHF TGTGCCAGCAGTGCGTCTGGCAATCAGCCCCAGCATTTT
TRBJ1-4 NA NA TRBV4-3 CASSQMKGANEKLFF TGCGCCAGCAGCCAGATGAAAGGGGCTAATGAAAAACTGTTTTTT
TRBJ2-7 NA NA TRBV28 CASRDSGGAYEQYF TGTGCCAGCAGGGATAGTGGGGGAGCCTACGAGCAGTACTTC
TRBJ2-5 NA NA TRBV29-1 CSVVASTQETQYF TGCAGCGTTGTGGCCTCCACTCAAGAGACCCAGTACTTC
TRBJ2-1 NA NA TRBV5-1 CASSFFSLNEQFF TGCGCCAGCAGCTTTTTTTCCCTAAATGAGCAGTTCTTC
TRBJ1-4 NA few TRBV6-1 CASSEKKVIATNEKLFF TGTGCCAGCAGTGAAAAGAAAGTAATCGCAACTAATGAAAAACTGTTTTTT
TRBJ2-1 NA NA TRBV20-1 CSVYRTKFNEQFF TGCAGTGTATACCGGACGAAATTCAATGAGCAGTTCTTC
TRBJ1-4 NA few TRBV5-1 CASSLNQGSNEKLFF TGCGCCAGCAGCTTGAACCAGGGCTCTAATGAAAAACTGTTTTTT
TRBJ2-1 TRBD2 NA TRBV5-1 CASSWGLALYNEQFF TGCGCCAGCAGCTGGGGACTAGCGCTCTACAATGAGCAGTTCTTC
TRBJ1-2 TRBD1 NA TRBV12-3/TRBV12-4 CASSTTGGAFDGYTF TGTGCCAGCAGTACAACAGGGGGCGCTTTCGATGGCTACACCTTC
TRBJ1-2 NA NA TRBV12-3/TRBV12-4 CASTSRPGTNYGYTF TGTGCCAGCACCTCACGACCGGGGACTAACTATGGCTACACCTTC
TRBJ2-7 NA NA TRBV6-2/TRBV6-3 CASRDTIPYEQYF TGTGCCAGCAGGGACACTATACCCTACGAGCAGTACTTC
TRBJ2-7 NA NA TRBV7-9 CASIPSAGTYEQYF TGTGCCAGCATCCCTTCGGCGGGCACCTACGAGCAGTACTTC
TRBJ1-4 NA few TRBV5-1 CASSLAFGERGEKLFF TGCGCCAGCAGCTTGGCCTTCGGGGAGAGGGGTGAAAAACTGTTTTTT
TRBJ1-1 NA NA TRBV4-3 CASSQVGSLRDTEAFF TGCGCCAGCAGCCAAGTTGGGTCCCTTAGGGACACTGAAGCTTTCTTT
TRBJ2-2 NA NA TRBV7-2 CASSLKTGAVPGELFF TGTGCCAGCAGCTTGAAGACGGGAGCGGTTCCCGGGGAGCTGTTTTTT
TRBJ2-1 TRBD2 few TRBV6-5 CASSYLGTSGRNEQFF TGTGCCAGCAGTTACTTGGGGACTAGCGGGAGAAATGAGCAGTTCTTC
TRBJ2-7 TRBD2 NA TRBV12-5 CASGPNLGLGVSEQYF TGTGCTAGTGGACCCAACCTGGGACTAGGAGTTTCCGAGCAGTACTTC
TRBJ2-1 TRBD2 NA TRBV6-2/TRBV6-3 CASSLLAGDTYNEQFF TGTGCCAGCAGCCTTCTAGCGGGGGACACCTACAATGAGCAGTTCTTC
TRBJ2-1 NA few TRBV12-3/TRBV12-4 CASSFRTSYSEQFF TGTGCCAGCAGTTTCAGGACGAGTTACAGTGAGCAGTTCTTC
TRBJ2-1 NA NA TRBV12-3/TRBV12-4 CASSFFGASDTMKSSYNEQFF TGTGCCAGCAGTTTTTTTGGGGCTAGCGATACGATGAAAAGCTCCTACAATGAGCAGTTCTTC
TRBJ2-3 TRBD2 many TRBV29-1 CSVSSGVTDTQYF TGCAGCGTGAGTAGCGGGGTGACGGATACGCAGTATTTT
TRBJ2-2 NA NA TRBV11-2 CASSLAGSKVTGELFF TGTGCCAGCAGCTTAGCCGGGTCTAAAGTCACCGGGGAGCTGTTTTTT
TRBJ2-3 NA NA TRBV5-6 CASSAAPDSPYDTQYF TGTGCCAGCAGCGCCGCGCCGGACTCCCCATATGATACGCAGTATTTT
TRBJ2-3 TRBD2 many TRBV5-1 CASSLGLDTDTQYF TGCGCCAGCAGCTTAGGACTAGACACAGATACGCAGTATTTT
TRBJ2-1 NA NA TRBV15 CATSRDSYNEQFF TGTGCCACCAGCAGAGACAGTTACAATGAGCAGTTCTTC
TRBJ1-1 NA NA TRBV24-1 CATSVVLDGTEAFF TGTGCCACCAGTGTCGTGTTAGATGGGACTGAAGCTTTCTTT
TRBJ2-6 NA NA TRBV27 CASSLSWRPGANVLTF TGTGCCAGCAGTCTCTCTTGGAGGCCTGGGGCCAACGTCCTGACTTTC
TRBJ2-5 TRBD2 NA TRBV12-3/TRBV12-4 CASSPGGLARETQYF TGTGCCAGCAGTCCTGGGGGACTAGCCCGAGAGACCCAGTACTTC
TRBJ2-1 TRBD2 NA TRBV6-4 CASSEKAGAYNEQFF TGTGCCAGCAGTGAAAAAGCGGGGGCCTACAATGAGCAGTTCTTC
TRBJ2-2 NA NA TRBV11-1 CASSRQGRPGELFF TGTGCCAGCAGCCGCCAAGGGAGGCCCGGGGAGCTGTTTTTT
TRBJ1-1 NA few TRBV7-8 CASSSRGTLNTEAFF TGTGCCAGCAGCTCCCGTGGGACATTGAACACTGAAGCTTTCTTT
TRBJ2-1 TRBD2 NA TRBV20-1 CSAPAWTSGSNEQFF TGCAGTGCTCCCGCCTGGACTAGCGGGAGCAATGAGCAGTTCTTC
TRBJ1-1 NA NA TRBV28 CASSLGVGSEAFF TGTGCCAGCAGTTTAGGGGTCGGCTCTGAAGCTTTCTTT
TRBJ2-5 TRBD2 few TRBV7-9 CASSSDSGGGPGETQYF TGTGCCAGCAGCTCGGACAGCGGGGGAGGGCCGGGGGAGACCCAGTACTTC
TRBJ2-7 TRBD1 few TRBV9 CASSALAGTGASEQYF TGTGCCAGCAGCGCCCTAGCCGGGACAGGGGCCAGCGAGCAGTACTTC
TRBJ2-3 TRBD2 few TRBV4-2 CASSQDLREGITDTQYF TGTGCCAGCAGCCAAGACTTGCGGGAGGGGATCACAGATACGCAGTATTTT
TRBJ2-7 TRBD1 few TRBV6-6 CASSYETGGEQYF TGTGCCAGCAGTTACGAGACAGGGGGCGAGCAGTACTTC
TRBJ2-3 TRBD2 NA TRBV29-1 CSVEKRLADTQYF TGCAGCGTTGAAAAACGACTAGCGGATACGCAGTATTTT
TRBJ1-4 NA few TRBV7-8 CASSPGFGNEKLFF TGTGCCAGCAGCCCAGGGTTCGGTAATGAAAAACTGTTTTTT
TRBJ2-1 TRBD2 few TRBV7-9 CASGSGGSYNEQFF TGTGCCAGCGGTAGCGGGGGGTCCTACAATGAGCAGTTCTTC
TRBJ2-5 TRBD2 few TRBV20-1 CSARAQRGAGRETQYF TGCAGTGCTAGAGCTCAGCGGGGGGCGGGGAGAGAGACCCAGTACTTC
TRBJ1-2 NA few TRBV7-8 CASTSGVINYGYTF TGTGCCAGCACCTCCGGGGTGATCAACTATGGCTACACCTTC